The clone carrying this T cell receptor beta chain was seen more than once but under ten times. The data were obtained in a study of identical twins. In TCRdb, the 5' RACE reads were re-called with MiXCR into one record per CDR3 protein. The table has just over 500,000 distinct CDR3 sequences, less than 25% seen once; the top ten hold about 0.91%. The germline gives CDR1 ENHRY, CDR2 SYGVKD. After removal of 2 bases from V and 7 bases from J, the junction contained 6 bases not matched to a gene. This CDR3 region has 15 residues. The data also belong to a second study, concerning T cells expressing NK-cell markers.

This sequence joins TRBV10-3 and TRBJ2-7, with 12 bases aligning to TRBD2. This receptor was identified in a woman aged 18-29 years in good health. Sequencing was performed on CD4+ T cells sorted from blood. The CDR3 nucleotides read TGTGCCATCAGTGAGGGACTAGCGGGGAATCGAGAGCAGTACTTC. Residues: CAISEGLAGNREQYF.